This T cell receptor (beta chain) was found in a study of cytomegalovirus exposure and HLA in healthy donors. Across the study: It was reported in a later analysis that the same platform had been used for the 100 to 150 validation repertoires as for the roughly 710 first-cohort repertoires.

Only one count was recorded for this clone. Its matching antigen is unknown. V dropped 5 bases and J dropped 2 bases, with 10 bases sitting between them. The CDR3 spans 13 residues. Germline V gene lookup returns CDR1 SEHNR and CDR2 FQNEAQ (reference sequence). TCRdb's copy holds only in-frame clones and misses some; the assay was immunoSEQ multiplex PCR. The sample shows 250,000 to 400,000 clones, 88% of them seen only once. Study-wide results and caveats: There were three CMV-associated chains whose specificity for CMV antigens was confirmed in vitro.

The sample consisted of PBMCs. The chain is built from TRBV7-9 and TRBJ2-7, with D hard to call. This receptor was identified in a man younger than 45 in good health and CMV-seronegative. The CDR3 spells CASSPVEAYEQYF. The CDR3 region has the DNA TGTGCCAGCAGCCCCGTAGAGGCCTACGAGCAGTACTTC.